Shown below are 27 T cell receptor beta chains from a single sample sequenced in a study of T-cell reconstitution after alpha-beta-depleted transplantation in children. Preparation of the TCRbeta library involved a method that used unique molecular identifiers. TCRdb fed the PCR reads into MiXCR, producing one record per CDR3 protein. Seen here are hundreds of thousands of distinct CDR3 sequences, approximately 13% observed once, and the top ten hold around 2.2%. Sequenced here: PBMCs, mostly from graft donor cells, sampled 360 days after TCRalphabeta/CD19-depleted stem cell transplant. All receptors derive from a male patient between 5 and 17 years old who had a stem cell transplant for acute myeloid leukemia, so the T cells may come from the graft donor.

The gene calls are TRBV10-3 and TRBJ2-2, with D hard to call. The CDR3 is 13 amino acids. The germline V gene has CDR1 ENHRY and CDR2 SYGVKD. V lost 4 bases and J lost 2, with 5 bases in between. CDR3 region: CAISGVNTGELFF. The CDR3 DNA is TGTGCCATCAGTGGAGTTAACACCGGGGAGCTGTTTTTT.

This clonotype was seen more than once but under ten times. The J gene is TRBJ2-7, the V gene TRBV4-3, with 9 bases identical to TRBD2. J lost 1 base, V lost 3 bases, and 4 bases had no gene match. This CDR3 has 15 amino acids. Germline V lookup: CDR1 LGHNA, CDR2 YSLEER. CDR3 in DNA: TGCGCCAGCAGCCACAGGCGGGAGGGATCCTACGAGCAGTACTTC. This translates into CASSHRREGSYEQYF.

The chain couples TRBV7-8 to TRBJ2-7, with unresolved D. CDR1 is SGHVS, CDR2 FQNEAQ, per germline. The CDR3 length is 14 residues. V was clipped by 1 base and J by 0 bases, with 7 bases between them. CDR3 bases: TGTGCCAGCAGCTTAGGACACCGCTCCTACGAGCAGTACTTC. It is translated as CASSLGHRSYEQYF.

The chain joins TRBV5-1 to TRBJ1-1; no clear D. Germline CDR1 SGHRS, CDR2 YFSETQ. With 2 bases removed from V and 0 bases from J, the gap between germline ends came to 8 bases. The CDR3 runs 14 residues. CDR3 nucleotide sequence: TGCGCCAGCAGCTTCGACACCATGAACACTGAAGCTTTCTTT. Its translation is CASSFDTMNTEAFF. The full variable domain, with the rest looked up from reference TRBV5-1 and TRBJ1-1, is KAGVTQTPRYLIKTRGQQVTLSCSPISGHRSVSWYQQTPGQGLQFLFEYFSETQRNKGNFPGRFSGRQFSNSRSEMNVSTLELGDSALYLCASSFDTMNTEAFFGQGTRLTVV.

This clonotype was picked up many times. V is TRBV11-3 and J is TRBJ2-3, with TRBD2 matching over 8 bases. J gave up 6 bases and V 4 bases, and 9 bases lay outside the gene matches. The CDR3 totals 15 residues. The germline CDR1 and CDR2 sequences are SGHNT and YENEEA. This chain's CDR3 is CASSSQPGGVDTQYF. CDR3 sequence (DNA): TGTGCCAGCAGCTCCCAGCCGGGAGGGGTGGATACGCAGTATTTT. Using reference TRBV11-3 and TRBJ2-3 for the parts outside the CDR3, the full variable domain is EAGVVQSPRYKIIEKKQPVAFWCNPISGHNTLYWYLQNLGQGPELLIRYENEEAVDDSQLPKDRFSAERLKGVDSTLKIQPAELGDSAVYLCASSSQPGGVDTQYFGPGTRLTVL.

This clonotype was found many times. CDR3: CASSYSTGLGLNNEQFF. The DNA for the CDR3 is TGTGCCAGCAGTTACTCGACTGGACTAGGACTTAACAATGAGCAGTTCTTC. The chain has TRBV6-5 and TRBJ2-1; 7 positions match TRBD2. The CDR3 has 17 residues. The junction had 10 bases not matched to a gene; V was cut back by 0 bases and J by 5 bases. Germline V gives CDR1 MNHEY, CDR2 SVGAGI.

The V gene is TRBV11-3, the J gene TRBJ2-1; 11 bases fit TRBD2. V gave up 4 bases and J gave up 8 bases; unmatched junction bases: 10. This CDR3 contains 16 residues. The V gene's germline CDR1 is SGHNT and CDR2 YENEEA. CDR3 residues: CASSSIAGGGGHEQFF. The CDR3 DNA follows: TGTGCCAGCAGCTCCATAGCGGGAGGGGGTGGGCATGAGCAGTTCTTC.

Only a few counts were recorded for this clonotype. The genes are TRBV7-2 and TRBJ2-7; 11 bases align to TRBD1. This CDR3 has 16 residues. The ends lost 1 base at V and 5 bases at J; junction bases unmatched: 7. Germline loops: CDR1 SGHTA, CDR2 FQGNSA. CDR3 amino acids: CASSLGTGQGAHEQYF. The CDR3 bases are TGTGCCAGCAGCTTAGGCACCGGACAGGGGGCGCACGAGCAGTACTTC.

This rearrangement joins TRBV7-9 to TRBJ2-5; 8 nucleotides match TRBD1. Unmatched junction bases numbered 9, after V lost 10 bases and J lost 5 bases. The CDR3 is 13 amino acids. Germline assignment: CDR1 SEHNR and CDR2 FQNEAQ (reference sequence). The CDR3 protein is CATRQTGAETQYF. The CDR3 DNA reads TGTGCCACGAGACAGACAGGGGCTGAGACCCAGTACTTC.

In this sample, this clonotype turned up a few times. CDR3 coding DNA: TGCGCCAGCAGGGGACAGGTGGGCTCCTACGAGCAGTACTTC. Its protein is CASRGQVGSYEQYF. The V call is TRBV5-1, the J call TRBJ2-7; 8 bases fit TRBD1. V lost 5 bases, J lost 0 bases, and 4 bases stayed unmatched. Germline values: CDR1 SGHRS, CDR2 YFSETQ. The CDR3 totals 14 residues. The full variable domain, its missing parts supplied by reference TRBV5-1 and TRBJ2-7, is KAGVTQTPRYLIKTRGQQVTLSCSPISGHRSVSWYQQTPGQGLQFLFEYFSETQRNKGNFPGRFSGRQFSNSRSEMNVSTLELGDSALYLCASRGQVGSYEQYFGPGTRLTVT.

This clonotype was picked up a small number of times. This chain joins TRBV7-9 and TRBJ2-1, with TRBD1 as a possible D gene (6 bases). Trimming removed 5 bases from V and 9 bases from J, with 20 bases in between. CDR3 length equals 15 residues. CDR1 and CDR2 from the germline V gene are SEHNR and FQNEAQ (reference sequence). The CDR3 is CASSAPQGRNGEQFF. The DNA of the CDR3 is TGTGCCAGCAGCGCCCCACAGGGCCGCAACGGTGAGCAGTTCTTC.

This clonotype was seen a few times. The chain has TRBV29-1 and TRBJ2-5; D is tentatively TRBD1 or TRBD2 (6 bases each). Germline V gives CDR1 SQVTM, CDR2 ANQGSEA. V was pared by 0 bases and J by 4 bases, with 12 bases between. The CDR3 runs 14 residues. This CDR3 is CSVEDRGPAETQYF. Written as DNA, the CDR3 is TGCAGCGTTGAAGATCGGGGGCCCGCAGAGACCCAGTACTTC.

CDR3 sequence (DNA): TGTGCCAGCAGCTTCCCAGGGCTCTACGAGCAGTACTTC. Residues: CASSFPGLYEQYF. The chain employs TRBV5-6 and TRBJ2-7, with TRBD1 as a possible D gene (5 bases). The CDR3 covers 13 residues. Germline CDR1 SGHDT, CDR2 YYEEEE. V lost 2 bases to trimming and J lost 3 bases, with 9 bases between them.

This chain uses TRBV2 with TRBJ2-1; 9 bases are a match to TRBD2. The CDR3 is 15 amino acids. The trim removed 6 bases at V and 7 bases at J, leaving 10 bases unmatched. Germline V lookup: CDR1 SNHLY, CDR2 FYNNEI. For the CDR3, the DNA is TGTGCCAGCAGGGAGACTAGCGGAGCGCGGAATGAGCAGTTCTTC. Residues: CASRETSGARNEQFF.

This clonotype was recorded many times. V and J are TRBV12-3 or TRBV12-4 and TRBJ2-3, with TRBD1 matching 8 bases. The length of the CDR3 is 15 residues. The J segment lost 5 bases and the V segment lost 5 bases, leaving 9 bases of the junction unmatched. The CDR3 is CASSPHRQGKDTQYF. CDR3 sequence (DNA): TGTGCCAGCAGTCCGCACCGACAGGGGAAAGATACGCAGTATTTT.

V and J are TRBV7-2 and TRBJ2-2, with 7 bases fitting TRBD2. With V trimmed by 2 bases and J by 6 bases, 6 bases remained unmatched. The germline CDR1 and CDR2 sequences are SGHTA and FQGNSA. The CDR3 extends over 15 amino acids. In nucleotides, the CDR3 is TGTGCCAGCAGCTTATTGGGGGAGGGTCCCGGGGAGCTGTTTTTT. Protein: CASSLLGEGPGELFF.

This clonotype turned up a few times. J is TRBJ2-1 and V is TRBV10-3, with 7 bases that match TRBD1. This CDR3 spans 13 amino acids. CDR1 and CDR2 (germline): ENHRY, SYGVKD. V lost 7 bases to trimming and J lost 2 bases; unmatched junction nucleotides: 2. The CDR3 loop is CAIKGQPYNEQFF. The CDR3 DNA sequence: TGTGCCATCAAGGGACAGCCCTACAATGAGCAGTTCTTC.

This clonotype was counted between two and nine times. This chain connects TRBV24-1 to TRBJ2-1, with a possible D match to TRBD1 (6 bases). Deletions cut 3 bases from V and 2 bases from J, with 13 bases between. This CDR3 contains 16 residues. Germline V gives CDR1 KGHDR, CDR2 SFDVKD. The CDR3 reads CATSDPGTQAYNEQFF. The CDR3, as DNA: TGTGCCACCAGTGATCCCGGGACACAGGCCTACAATGAGCAGTTCTTC.

This clonotype was counted ten times or more. The chain joins TRBV29-1 to TRBJ2-5; 7 bases are a match to TRBD1. V was pared by 4 bases and J by 5 bases, with 7 bases of the junction left unmatched. CDR1 is SQVTM, CDR2 ANQGSEA, per germline. CDR3 length: 13 residues. Written as DNA, the CDR3 is TGCAGCGTTGCGACAGGGTCTCGGGAGACCCAGTACTTC. This gives the protein CSVATGSRETQYF.

The DNA of the CDR3 is TGTGCCAGCAGTCCCCCGGAGGGCCTTGTCTACGAGCAGTACTTC. Its translation is CASSPPEGLVYEQYF. This chain connects TRBV12-3 or TRBV12-4 to TRBJ2-7, with D possibly matching TRBD2 (6 bases). The CDR3 totals 15 residues. The V and J ends lost 5 bases and 3 bases respectively, with 17 bases between them.

This clonotype was seen at least ten times. The chain links TRBV13 to TRBJ2-7; no definite D call. From germline, CDR1 is PRHDT and CDR2 FYEKMQ (reference sequence). This CDR3 comprises 14 residues. V lost 7 bases and J lost 5, with 18 bases in between. The CDR3 loop reads CASTLGGPLDEQYF. The DNA of the CDR3 is TGTGCCAGCACCCTCGGCGGACCCCTCGACGAGCAGTACTTC.

A few counts support this clonotype. This chain uses TRBV29-1 with TRBJ2-1; D possibly corresponds to TRBD2 (5 bases). Germline CDR1 SQVTM, CDR2 ANQGSEA. The ends were cut back, 1 base at V and 8 bases at J, with 18 bases in the middle. The CDR3 sequence is 15 residues long. The CDR3 spells CSVEGGVGLPYEQFF. The DNA for the CDR3 is TGCAGCGTTGAAGGGGGAGTGGGATTACCCTATGAGCAGTTCTTC.

The rearrangement links TRBV5-6 to TRBJ2-5, with a tentative D call TRBD2 (6 bases). The germline V gene encodes CDR1 SGHDT and CDR2 YYEEEE. The ends were cut back, 2 bases at V and 5 bases at J, with 13 bases in the middle. The CDR3 loop spans 14 amino acids. DNA of the CDR3: TGTGCCAGCAGCTTCAGACGGGGACTGGAGACCCAGTACTTC. Protein sequence: CASSFRRGLETQYF.

V gene TRBV20-1 combines with J gene TRBJ2-7; a possible D gene is TRBD1 (5 bases). Trimming shortened V by 0 bases and J by 3 bases, and 12 bases separated the two germline ends. The germline CDR1 and CDR2 sequences are DFQATT and SNEGSKA (reference sequence). The CDR3 is 14 amino acids. The CDR3: CSAREIRQFYEQYF. CDR3 nucleotides: TGCAGTGCTAGAGAGATTCGACAGTTCTACGAGCAGTACTTC.

This clonotype was detected only a few times. The gene calls are TRBV21-1 and TRBJ2-3; the D segment call TRBD2 is taken from the table without a DNA check. TRBV21-1 is listed as a pseudogene. This CDR3 has 16 residues. In DNA, the CDR3 is TGTGCCAGCAGCAAAGACGGACTAGCGGCCAAGGATACGCAGTATTTT. Encoded protein: CASSKDGLAAKDTQYF.

The sample holds a few counts of this clonotype. This chain links TRBV4-2 with TRBJ2-3; D tentatively fits TRBD1 or TRBD2 (5 bases each). The V and J ends lost 4 bases and 6 bases respectively, with 26 bases between them. Germline-derived CDR1 and CDR2 are LGHNA and YNFKEQ. The CDR3 is 18 amino acids. As DNA, the CDR3 is TGTGCCAGCAGCCCCCAAATAAGTGGGGACCCCCGAGGGGATACGCAGTATTTT. Translated: CASSPQISGDPRGDTQYF.

This clonotype has just a few counts. The rearrangement uses TRBV7-2 and TRBJ2-7; D perhaps matches TRBD2 (6 bases). Trimming took 5 bases from V and 5 from J, leaving 13 bases between them. This CDR3 comprises 13 residues. The germline gives CDR1 SGHTA, CDR2 FQGNSA. The CDR3 DNA sequence: TGTGCCAGCAGCCCACCCCCGGGGGACGAGCAGTACTTC. Translation: CASSPPPGDEQYF.